These 4 T cell receptor beta chains were sequenced from one sample in a study of preoperative IRX-2 immunotherapy in early breast cancer. Clones were read by immunoSEQ multiplex PCR, and TCRdb kept only the in-frame ones, dropping some. Of roughly 35,000 clones in the sample, 90% to 95% were seen once. Treatment here: preoperative locoregional IRX-2 cytokine immunotherapy. Sample collection was performed from a patient treated with IRX-2 immunotherapy. The source is a human donor with breast cancer.

This chain connects TRBV29-1 to TRBJ2-3, with 8 bases aligning to TRBD2. Germline-derived CDR1 and CDR2 are SQVTM and ANQGSEA. The CDR3 spans 13 residues. With V trimmed by 6 bases and J by 2 bases, 4 bases remained unmatched. Here the CDR3 DNA reads TGCAGCGTCGAACTAGCGGCCACAGATACGCAGTATTTT. Amino acid sequence: CSVELAATDTQYF.

The rearrangement uses TRBV6-5 and TRBJ1-3; TRBD1 might be the D (5 bases). V was clipped by 2 bases and J by 3 bases, with 8 bases between them. CDR1 and CDR2 (germline): MNHEY, SVGAGI. CDR3 length: 14 amino acids. CDR3: CASSYKRGGNTIYF. The CDR3 region has the DNA TGTGCCAGCAGTTACAAAAGGGGTGGAAACACCATATATTTT.

This chain joins TRBV7-9 and TRBJ2-7; D is perhaps TRBD1 (6 bases). This CDR3 has 14 residues. V lost 4 bases and J 9 bases, leaving 19 bases between the germline ends. Germline assignment: CDR1 SEHNR and CDR2 FQNEAQ (reference sequence). The CDR3 sequence is CASSYPEQGPGQYF. Written as DNA, the CDR3 is TGTGCCAGCAGCTACCCAGAACAGGGCCCTGGGCAGTACTTC.

V and J are TRBV2 and TRBJ2-5, with D tentatively TRBD2 (6 bases). V was clipped by 1 base and J by 4 bases, with 16 bases between them. The germline gives CDR1 SNHLY, CDR2 FYNNEI. The CDR3 is 16 amino acids. CDR3 amino acids: CASSEGRTAGGETQYF. The CDR3, as DNA: TGTGCCAGCAGTGAAGGCCGGACCGCCGGGGGAGAGACCCAGTACTTC.